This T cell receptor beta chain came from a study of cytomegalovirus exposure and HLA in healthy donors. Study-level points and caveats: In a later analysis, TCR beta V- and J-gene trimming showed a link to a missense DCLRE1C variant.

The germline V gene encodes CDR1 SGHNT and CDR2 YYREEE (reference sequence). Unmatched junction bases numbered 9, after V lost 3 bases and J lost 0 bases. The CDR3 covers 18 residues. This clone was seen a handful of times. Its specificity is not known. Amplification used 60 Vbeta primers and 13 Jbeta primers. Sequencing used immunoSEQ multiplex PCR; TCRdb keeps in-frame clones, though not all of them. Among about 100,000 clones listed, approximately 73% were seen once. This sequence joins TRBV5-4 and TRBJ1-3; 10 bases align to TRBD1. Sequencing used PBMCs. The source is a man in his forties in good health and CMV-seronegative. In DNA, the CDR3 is TGTGCCAGCAGCTCCACCAAGACAGGGGGCGTCTCTGGAAACACCATATATTTT. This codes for CASSSTKTGGVSGNTIYF.